The 6 T cell receptor beta chains presented below share a single source sample, sequenced in a study of beta chain features in type 1 diabetes (dated by TCRdb to 2016 to 2018). Overall study results and their limits: Type 1 diabetes patients showed a moderate but significant shortening of TCRB CDR3 length in all four CD4+ subsets.

Libraries came from the immunoSEQ multiplex PCR assay. The entire amount of isolated RNA was reverse transcribed using the High Capacity cDNA Reverse Transcription Kit, so the sequenced TCRB transcripts were expressed ones. TCRdb re-hosts the immuneACCESS table, in-frame sequences only. Its copies lack some clones; in the studies checked, an unresolved V gene accounts for under half of them, and the cause for the rest is not known. This sample comprises around 140,000 clones, roughly an eighth of them detected only once. Of the sample, approximately 1.3% falls within the top ten clones. For these TCRs, the target antigens are not known. The sample was central memory CD4+ T cells from blood. The receptor set was obtained from a man younger than 30 with type 1 diabetes.

In regard to this clone: The junction and the germline gene differ at one end; a read error may be behind it. This chain links TRBV4-1 with TRBJ1-1, with D tentatively TRBD1 (6 bases). The CDR3 runs 14 residues. Germline CDR1 reads MGHRA; CDR2 reads YSYEKL. CDR3 amino acids: CASSALGQGKGAFF. The CDR3 DNA follows: TGTGCCAGCAGCGCCCTTGGGCAGGGGAAAGGAGCTTTCTTT.

This clone was detected a few times. CDR3 bases: TGTGCCAGCAGCCAGCAGGCGCAGGGGGATGGCTACACCTTC. It encodes CASSQQAQGDGYTF. The chain joins TRBV28 to TRBJ1-2; 7 nucleotides match TRBD1. CDR3 length: 14 amino acids. Germline V gives CDR1 MDHEN, CDR2 SYDVKM. J gave up 6 bases and V 6 bases, and 10 bases lay outside the gene matches.

This clone was observed once. The CDR3 spells CASSPRQATTNTEAFF. DNA of the CDR3: TGTGCCAGCTCACCTAGACAGGCGACTACGAACACTGAAGCTTTCTTT. The V and J genes are TRBV18 and TRBJ1-1, with a tentative D call TRBD1 (6 bases). The CDR3 is made up of 16 amino acids. Trimming removed 3 bases at V and 1 base at J, with 15 bases between. Germline CDR1 reads KGHSH; CDR2 reads LQKENI.

The chain joins TRBV7-6 to TRBJ1-1; D unclear. Germline V lookup: CDR1 SGHVS, CDR2 FNYEAQ. V lost 0 bases, J lost 1 base, and 9 bases lay in between. The CDR3 totals 15 residues. CDR3 sequence reads: CASSLAGAENTEAFF. The CDR3 DNA sequence: TGTGCCAGCAGCTTAGCTGGAGCCGAGAACACTGAAGCTTTCTTT.

This rearrangement joins TRBV7-6 to TRBJ2-5; TRBD1 aligns across 7 bases. Gene TRBJ2-7 matches the end of the DNA better, so the J call may be wrong. Per germline, CDR1 SGHVS and CDR2 FNYEAQ. This CDR3 is built from 15 residues. CDR3 DNA: TGTGCCAGCAGCTTTGGGACAGAGTACTCCTACGAGCAGTACTTC. Its translation is CASSFGTEYSYEQYF.

V is TRBV5-6 and J is TRBJ1-5, with no clear D. The CDR3 is 15 residues long. Germline CDR1 is SGHDT and CDR2 is YYEEEE. V was clipped by 3 bases and J by 3 bases, with 13 bases between them. The CDR3 protein is CASSSLGAVNQPQHF. The CDR3 region has the DNA TGTGCCAGCAGCTCATTGGGTGCGGTCAATCAGCCCCAGCATTTT.